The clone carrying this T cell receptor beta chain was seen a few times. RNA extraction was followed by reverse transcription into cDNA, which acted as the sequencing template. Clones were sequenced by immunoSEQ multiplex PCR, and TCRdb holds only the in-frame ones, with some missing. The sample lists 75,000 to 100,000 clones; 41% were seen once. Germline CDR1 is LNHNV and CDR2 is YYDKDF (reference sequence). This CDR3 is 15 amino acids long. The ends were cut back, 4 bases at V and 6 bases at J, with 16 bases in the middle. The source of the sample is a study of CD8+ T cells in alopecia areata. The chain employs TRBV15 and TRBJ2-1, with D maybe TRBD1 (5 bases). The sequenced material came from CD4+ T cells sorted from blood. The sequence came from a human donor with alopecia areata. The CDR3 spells CATSISVTGPNEQFF. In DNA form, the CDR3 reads TGTGCCACCAGCATCTCCGTCACAGGCCCCAATGAGCAGTTCTTC.